The clone carrying this T cell receptor (beta chain) was seen only once. These data are taken from a study of blood T cell repertoires in COVID-19. V lost 0 bases and J lost 3, with 12 bases in between. The CDR3 has 17 amino acids. CDR1 and CDR2 from the germline V gene are LGHDT and YNNKEL (reference sequence). Generated by immunoSEQ multiplex PCR, the TCRdb table keeps only in-frame clones and is missing some. The sample holds about 220,000 clones, around 82% seen once. The material sequenced was peripheral blood. The chain recombines TRBV3-1 (or the pseudogene TRBV3-2) with TRBJ2-6; TRBD1 is a possible D gene (5 bases). This receptor was taken from a woman older than 75 with acute or convalescent COVID-19. The CDR3 region has the DNA TGTGCCAGCAGCCAAGATGACAGACCGCTTGGGGCCAACGTCCTGACTTTC. It translates to CASSQDDRPLGANVLTF.